This passage covers 20 T cell receptor beta chains from one sample sequenced in a study of blood T cell repertoires in COVID-19. Produced via immunoSEQ multiplex PCR; TCRdb's table is partial and in-frame only. The repertoire consists of more than 150,000 clones, with roughly 80% occurring once and the leading ten covering approximately 12%. The sample taken for sequencing was peripheral blood. Source of these receptors: a woman aged 80 or older with COVID-19, enrolled during active disease.

The DNA for the CDR3 is TGTGCCAGCAGTGAACGGGAGGGACCCTCACCCCTCCACTTT. This encodes CASSEREGPSPLHF. This chain joins TRBV2 and TRBJ1-6; D might be TRBD1 (5 bases). CDR3 length: 14 amino acids. Trimming removed 2 bases at V and 10 bases at J, with 12 bases between. The germline CDR1 and CDR2 sequences are SNHLY and FYNNEI.

This clone has just one count. The chain has TRBV19 and TRBJ2-1; 13 bases agree with TRBD2. Germline assignment: CDR1 LNHDA and CDR2 SQIVND (reference sequence). V gave up 4 bases and J gave up 3 bases; unmatched junction bases: 9. The CDR3 sequence is 18 residues long. The CDR3 DNA is TGTGCCAGTAGTAAAACCGGGACTAGCGGGACCATCTACAATGAGCAGTTCTTC. It codes for CASSKTGTSGTIYNEQFF.

This rearrangement joins TRBV5-1 to TRBJ2-3; TRBD2 aligns across 9 bases. J was trimmed by 7 bases and V by 0 bases; bases with no gene match: 3. The CDR3 has 14 residues. CDR1 and CDR2 (germline): SGHRS, YFSETQ. DNA of the CDR3: TGCGCCAGCAGCTTGGGTAGCGGGGGACATACGCAGTATTTT. The encoded protein is CASSLGSGGHTQYF.

This chain joins TRBV27 and TRBJ2-5; D gene ambiguous. Per germline, CDR1 MNHEY and CDR2 SMNVEV (reference sequence). V gave up 0 bases and J gave up 4 bases, with 6 bases separating them. This CDR3 spans 13 amino acids. The CDR3, as DNA: TGTGCCAGCAGTTTATCCCCCAGAGAGACCCAGTACTTC. Translating it yields CASSLSPRETQYF.

The chain links TRBV2 to TRBJ1-1; TRBD1 agrees at 9 bases. The length of the CDR3 is 13 residues. V lost 5 bases to trimming and J lost 5 bases; unmatched junction nucleotides: 3. In germline, CDR1 is SNHLY, CDR2 FYNNEI. The CDR3 DNA is TGTGCCAGCAGTACGACAGGGGGGACTGAAGCTTTCTTT. Translated, it gives CASSTTGGTEAFF.

The V gene is TRBV5-1, the J gene TRBJ2-1; D uncertain. CDR3 length: 13 residues. V was clipped by 2 bases and J by 6 bases, with 9 bases between them. Germline CDR1 is SGHRS and CDR2 is YFSETQ. The CDR3 reads CASSLIPGNEQFF. The CDR3 DNA reads TGCGCCAGCAGCTTAATACCGGGCAATGAGCAGTTCTTC.

V usage is TRBV7-3 and J usage is TRBJ2-2, with D maybe TRBD2 (5 bases). V lost 5 bases and J lost 4, with 14 bases in between. The CDR3 length is 15 residues. Germline loops: CDR1 SGHTA, CDR2 FQGTGA. This CDR3 is CASSPGQAGTGELFF. The CDR3, as DNA: TGTGCCAGCAGCCCCGGGCAGGCGGGCACCGGGGAGCTGTTTTTT.

This clone was recorded once. This chain joins TRBV19 and TRBJ1-1, with 7 bases that match TRBD1. The CDR3 loop spans 13 amino acids. The trim removed 4 bases at V and 2 bases at J, leaving 1 base unmatched. Looked up from germline, CDR1 is LNHDA and CDR2 is SQIVND (reference sequence). CDR3 in amino acids: CASSRDRNTEAFF. The CDR3 bases are TGTGCCAGTAGTAGGGACAGAAACACTGAAGCTTTCTTT.

V usage is TRBV5-1 and J usage is TRBJ2-7; TRBD1 is a possible D gene (6 bases). The germline V gene encodes CDR1 SGHRS and CDR2 YFSETQ. This CDR3 has 13 amino acids. Trimming took 4 bases from V and 3 from J, leaving 11 bases between them. The CDR3 DNA reads as TGCGCCAGCAGCCGACAGGCTAACTACGAGCAGTACTTC. Translation: CASSRQANYEQYF.

The chain's CDR3 is CASSLAGLAGGPTDTQYF. In DNA, the CDR3 is TGTGCCAGCAGCTTAGCGGGACTAGCGGGGGGGCCCACAGATACGCAGTATTTT. The V call is TRBV7-2, the J call TRBJ2-3; 16 bases agree with TRBD2. Germline lookup yields CDR1 SGHTA and CDR2 FQGNSA. The CDR3 is 18 amino acids. J was trimmed by 2 bases and V by 0 bases; bases with no gene match: 2.

This clone is a singleton in its sample. The chain employs TRBV12-2 and TRBJ1-5. TRBV12-2 is shown as a pseudogene. CDR3 size: 14 residues. The CDR3 DNA reads as TGTGCAAGTCGCTCTGCGGCTAGCAATCAGCCCCAGCATTTT. Its protein product is CASRSAASNQPQHF.

This clone appeared many times. The V and J genes are TRBV2 and TRBJ2-7; D possibly corresponds to TRBD1 (6 bases). Trimming shortened V by 3 bases and J by 2 bases, and 17 bases separated the two germline ends. The germline CDR1 and CDR2 sequences are SNHLY and FYNNEI. The CDR3 is 16 amino acids. The CDR3 nucleotides read TGTGCCAGCAGTGATTCCGATGGACAGTCAGCCTACGAGCAGTACTTC. This sequence encodes CASSDSDGQSAYEQYF.

The chain has TRBV30 and TRBJ1-6; TRBD1 aligns across 8 bases. Looked up from germline, CDR1 is GTSNPN and CDR2 is SVGIG (reference sequence). The CDR3 has 16 residues. V lost 4 bases and J lost 7; bases outside the gene matches: 12. CDR3 loop: CAWTLRGQFRNSPLHF. The CDR3 nucleotides are TGTGCCTGGACTCTCAGGGGGCAGTTTCGCAATTCACCCCTCCACTTT.

The J gene is TRBJ2-7, the V gene TRBV5-4; D is uncertain. This CDR3 region has 13 residues. Per germline, CDR1 SGHNT and CDR2 YYREEE (reference sequence). V lost 0 bases and J 7 bases, leaving 11 bases between the germline ends. The CDR3 here is CASSLDSIGEQYF. The CDR3 DNA is TGTGCCAGCAGCTTGGACTCGATCGGGGAGCAGTACTTC.

This chain joins TRBV19 and TRBJ1-2; TRBD1 might be the D (6 bases). Trimming left V 6 bases short and J 4 bases short, with 15 bases between. Looked up from germline, CDR1 is LNHDA and CDR2 is SQIVND (reference sequence). The CDR3 spans 14 residues. The CDR3, as DNA: TGTGCCAGTAGGGGGGGGGCCTCAATCTATGGCTACACCTTC. Its translation is CASRGGASIYGYTF.

The V and J genes are TRBV11-3 and TRBJ2-1, with a weak D call TRBD1 (6 bases). The CDR3 runs 13 residues. Trimming removed 4 bases from V and 10 bases from J, with 14 bases in between. Germline V gives CDR1 SGHNT, CDR2 YENEEA. The CDR3, as DNA: TGTGCCAGCAGCTCAGGGGTTCGGGGCGAGCAGTTCTTC. This translates into CASSSGVRGEQFF.

A note on this clone: The germline gene is not matched at one end of the junction; a read error may be the cause. The gene calls are TRBV5-5 and TRBJ2-3; 10 bases fit TRBD2. The V gene's germline CDR1 is SGHKS and CDR2 YYEKEE (reference sequence). The CDR3 extends over 18 amino acids. CDR3 residues: CASSLASGRAVSKDTQYF. The CDR3, as DNA: TGTGCCAGCAGCTTGGCCAGCGGGAGGGCCGTCAGCAAAGATACGCAGTATTTT.

The table lists this clone with a count of one. The chain joins TRBV11-3 to TRBJ2-2, with 12 bases matching TRBD1. J was trimmed by 2 bases and V by 4 bases; bases with no gene match: 8. The CDR3 consists of 18 residues. Germline V CDR1 and CDR2: SGHNT, YENEEA. The CDR3 DNA follows: TGTGCCAGCAGCTGGCCCCCGGGACAGGGGGCAAACACCGGGGAGCTGTTTTTT. Its translation: CASSWPPGQGANTGELFF.

The CDR3 spells CASSFSVSTDTQYF. The CDR3, as DNA: TGCGCCAGCAGCTTTTCTGTAAGCACAGATACGCAGTATTTT. The chain couples TRBV5-1 to TRBJ2-3; D remains unclear. Germline V gene data show CDR1 as SGHRS and CDR2 as YFSETQ. Trimming left V 2 bases short and J 0 bases short, with 7 bases between. The CDR3 has 14 residues. Filled out from reference TRBV5-1 and TRBJ2-3, the complete variable domain reads KAGVTQTPRYLIKTRGQQVTLSCSPISGHRSVSWYQQTPGQGLQFLFEYFSETQRNKGNFPGRFSGRQFSNSRSEMNVSTLELGDSALYLCASSFSVSTDTQYFGPGTRLTVL.

The table lists this clone with a count of one. The V gene is TRBV7-2, the J gene TRBJ1-1; 7 bases are shared with TRBD1. J was trimmed by 3 bases and V by 2 bases; bases with no gene match: 3. This CDR3 spans 14 amino acids. Germline CDR1 SGHTA, CDR2 FQGNSA. CDR3 nucleotide sequence: TGTGCCAGCAGCTTACAGGGGGTATACACTGAAGCTTTCTTT. This encodes CASSLQGVYTEAFF. Full variable domain (remainder filled in from reference TRBV7-2 and TRBJ1-1): GAGVSQSPSNKVTEKGKDVELRCDPISGHTALYWYRQSLGQGLEFLIYFQGNSAPDKSGLPSDRFSAERTGGSVSTLTIQRTQQEDSAVYLCASSLQGVYTEAFFGQGTRLTVV.